The 24 T cell receptor beta chains reported below all come from one sample, sequenced in a study of cytomegalovirus exposure and HLA in healthy donors. PCR used 60 Vbeta primers and 13 Jbeta primers. Assay used: immunoSEQ multiplex PCR; TCRdb lists only in-frame clones, some missing. This sample's table reports over 35,000 clones. Source material: PBMCs. These receptors were taken from a woman in her twenties or thirties in good health and CMV-seronegative.

V usage is TRBV5-1 and J usage is TRBJ1-1; 8 bases match TRBD1. Germline trimming cut 0 bases from V and 6 bases from J; bases unmatched to any gene: 10. Germline V gene data show CDR1 as SGHRS and CDR2 as YFSETQ. This CDR3 is 16 amino acids long. This CDR3 reads CASSLAGQGAQAEAFF. The CDR3 nucleotides are TGCGCCAGCAGCTTGGCCGGTCAGGGGGCGCAGGCTGAAGCTTTCTTT.

The gene calls are TRBV6-5 and TRBJ1-3; no clear D. V was clipped by 2 bases and J by 0 bases, with 5 bases between them. The CDR3 runs to 14 residues. Germline CDR1 reads MNHEY; CDR2 reads SVGAGI. DNA of the CDR3: TGTGCCAGCAGTTACGGGAGCTCTGGAAACACCATATATTTT. It is translated as CASSYGSSGNTIYF.

The rearrangement uses TRBV5-1 and TRBJ1-4, with 11 bases identical to TRBD1. CDR1 and CDR2 from the germline V gene are SGHRS and YFSETQ. CDR3 length: 16 residues. V lost 3 bases and J lost 3; bases outside the gene matches: 4. The CDR3: CASSSGQGAANEKLFF. The CDR3 DNA follows: TGCGCCAGCAGCTCCGGACAGGGGGCAGCTAATGAAAAACTGTTTTTT.

The chain uses TRBV19 and TRBJ2-5, with 8 bases identical to TRBD2. Per the germline V gene, CDR1 is LNHDA and CDR2 is SQIVND (reference sequence). The CDR3 extends over 13 amino acids. The trim removed 7 bases at V and 4 bases at J, leaving 5 bases unmatched. The CDR3 sequence: CASTSSGRETQYF. In nucleotides, the CDR3 is TGTGCCAGTACCTCAAGCGGGAGAGAGACCCAGTACTTC.

The V gene is TRBV18, the J gene TRBJ1-2; no definite D call. With 0 bases removed from V and 0 bases from J, the gap between germline ends came to 8 bases. The CDR3 totals 15 residues. Germline CDR1 and CDR2: KGHSH and LQKENI. CDR3 amino acids: CASSPPNGANYGYTF. CDR3 nucleotides: TGTGCCAGCTCACCACCGAACGGAGCTAACTATGGCTACACCTTC.

The rearrangement uses TRBV30 and TRBJ2-1, with D perhaps matching TRBD1 (5 bases). Trimming pared 0 bases from V and 10 bases from J, leaving 7 bases between. This CDR3 spans 11 amino acids. Per the germline V gene, CDR1 is GTSNPN and CDR2 is SVGIG (reference sequence). CDR3 nucleotide sequence: TGTGCCTGGAGTGTGGGGCGGGAGCAGTTCTTC. This sequence encodes CAWSVGREQFF.

The chain links TRBV19 to TRBJ2-6; the D gene is possibly TRBD2 (7 bases). This CDR3 comprises 19 residues. The germline gives CDR1 LNHDA, CDR2 SQIVND (reference sequence). V lost 9 bases and J lost 2, with 26 bases in between. As DNA, the CDR3 is TGTGCCAGCCTTAGGGGGAGGGGAGGATCTCTAGCTGGGGCCAACGTCCTGACTTTC. Translated, it gives CASLRGRGGSLAGANVLTF.

The chain uses TRBV18 and TRBJ2-5; no clear D. The CDR3 is 12 amino acids. The ends were cut back, 3 bases at V and 0 bases at J, with 2 bases in the middle. Germline V lookup: CDR1 KGHSH, CDR2 LQKENI. The CDR3 reads CASSPYQETQYF. CDR3 sequence (DNA): TGTGCCAGCTCACCCTACCAAGAGACCCAGTACTTC.

The rearrangement links TRBV7-9 to TRBJ2-1; D might be TRBD2 (5 bases). The CDR3 runs to 15 residues. CDR1 is SEHNR and CDR2 is FQNEAQ in the germline V gene (reference sequence). V lost 5 bases and J lost 8, with 19 bases in between. The CDR3 sequence: CASSPIRAGRDEQFF. The CDR3, as DNA: TGTGCCAGCAGCCCCATACGGGCGGGTAGGGATGAGCAGTTCTTC.

The CDR3 here is CSVNHPAGQETQYF. The DNA for the CDR3 is TGCAGCGTCAACCACCCGGCGGGGCAAGAGACCCAGTACTTC. The genes are TRBV29-1 and TRBJ2-5; D may be TRBD2 (6 bases). V was pared by 6 bases and J by 2 bases, with 16 bases between. CDR3 size: 14 residues. Germline V gene data show CDR1 as SQVTM and CDR2 as ANQGSEA.

The chain is built from TRBV5-8 and TRBJ2-7, with D maybe TRBD1 (5 bases). Germline V gene lookup returns CDR1 SGHTS and CDR2 YDEGEE. With 5 bases removed from V and 4 bases from J, the gap between germline ends came to 7 bases. This CDR3 region has 11 residues. The CDR3: CASRSGYEQYF. In DNA form, the CDR3 reads TGTGCCAGCAGATCAGGGTACGAGCAGTACTTC.

The chain has TRBV10-3 and TRBJ2-1, with 12 positions matching TRBD2. The CDR3 has 15 amino acids. The ends lost 2 bases at V and 7 bases at J; junction bases unmatched: 3. The germline CDR1 and CDR2 sequences are ENHRY and SYGVKD. The CDR3 loop reads CAISEGLAGRNEQFF. In DNA form, the CDR3 reads TGTGCCATCAGTGAGGGACTAGCGGGAAGGAATGAGCAGTTCTTC.

This chain uses TRBV29-1 with TRBJ2-1; the match to TRBD2 covers 10 bases. CDR1 is SQVTM, CDR2 ANQGSEA, per germline. The CDR3 has 13 residues. Unmatched junction bases numbered 7, after V lost 6 bases and J lost 8 bases. This CDR3 is CSVDFSGRYEQFF. The CDR3 DNA follows: TGCAGCGTCGACTTTAGCGGGAGGTATGAGCAGTTCTTC.

The chain is built from TRBV6-1 and TRBJ2-7, with unresolved D. Between the trimmed V and J ends, which lost 5 bases and 7 bases, there was a span of 15 bases. This CDR3 region has 13 residues. Germline CDR1 MNHNS, CDR2 SASEGT. CDR3 bases: TGTGCCAGCAGTCCTCAAGTCCGGTGGGAGCAGTACTTC. This gives the protein CASSPQVRWEQYF.

This chain connects TRBV30 to TRBJ2-7, with TRBD2 identical over 14 bases. The germline CDR1 and CDR2 sequences are GTSNPN and SVGIG (reference sequence). The length of the CDR3 is 21 residues. Trimming took 2 bases from V and 4 from J; bases not matched to a gene: 22. In nucleotides, the CDR3 is TGTGCCTGGAGTTCCCAACCTTACCTCGGGACTAGCGGGAGAGCGCGGTACGAGCAGTACTTC. Translation gives CAWSSQPYLGTSGRARYEQYF.

CDR3 region: CASSPPVSEEAFF. For the CDR3, the DNA is TGTGCCAGCTCACCACCGGTCTCTGAGGAAGCTTTCTTT. The chain has TRBV18 and TRBJ1-1; D remains ambiguous. CDR1 and CDR2 from the germline V gene are KGHSH and LQKENI. The CDR3 covers 13 residues. Trimming pared 0 bases from V and 8 bases from J, leaving 10 bases between.

This chain connects TRBV5-1 to TRBJ2-2; possible D gene TRBD1, 6 bases. V lost 6 bases to trimming and J lost 6 bases, with 18 bases between them. Germline CDR1 SGHRS, CDR2 YFSETQ. This CDR3 is built from 15 residues. CDR3 bases: TGCGCCAGCACCCCGTCTACAGGGTTCCCCGGGGAGCTGTTTTTT. Amino acids: CASTPSTGFPGELFF. Full variable domain (remainder filled in from reference TRBV5-1 and TRBJ2-2): KAGVTQTPRYLIKTRGQQVTLSCSPISGHRSVSWYQQTPGQGLQFLFEYFSETQRNKGNFPGRFSGRQFSNSRSEMNVSTLELGDSALYLCASTPSTGFPGELFFGEGSRLTVL.

V usage is TRBV6-1 and J usage is TRBJ1-2; D call uncertain. Germline V gives CDR1 MNHNS, CDR2 SASEGT. This CDR3 region has 14 residues. V dropped 6 bases and J dropped 3 bases, with 14 bases sitting between them. The DNA of the CDR3 is TGTGCCAGCAGGCCCCTGACGGGAGACTATGGCTACACCTTC. Translation: CASRPLTGDYGYTF.

With regard to this clone: Germline and junction disagree at one end, which may indicate a read error. V gene TRBV18 combines with J gene TRBJ2-1; 12 positions match TRBD2. The CDR3 has 16 residues. Germline V CDR1 and CDR2: KGHSH, LQKENI. The CDR3 DNA follows: TGTGCCAGCGCACCTGATGGACTAGCGGGGACCAATGAGCAGTTCTTC. Residues: CASAPDGLAGTNEQFF. The entire variable domain, with the rest obtained from reference TRBV18 and TRBJ2-1, is as follows: NAGVMQNPRHLVRRRGQEARLRCSPMKGHSHVYWYRQLPEEGLKFMVYLQKENIIDESGMPKERFSAEFPKEGPSILRIQQVVRGDSAAYFCASAPDGLAGTNEQFFGPGTRLTVL.

The V and J genes are TRBV28 and TRBJ2-7; D is uncertain. V lost 5 bases and J 7 bases, leaving 15 bases between the germline ends. Germline values: CDR1 MDHEN, CDR2 SYDVKM. The CDR3 is made up of 13 amino acids. The CDR3 DNA is TGTGCCAGCAGTCCGACCCCTACAGTAGAGCAGTACTTC. This translates into CASSPTPTVEQYF.

The chain recombines TRBV30 with TRBJ2-7; D might be TRBD1 (6 bases). V lost 0 bases and J lost 3, with 15 bases in between. The CDR3 length is 15 residues. Germline V gene sequence: CDR1 GTSNPN, CDR2 SVGIG (reference sequence). CDR3 in amino acids: CAWSVGSGASYEQYF. The CDR3 bases are TGTGCCTGGAGTGTTGGCTCAGGGGCCAGCTACGAGCAGTACTTC. The full variable domain, rest sourced from reference TRBV30 and TRBJ2-7, is SQTIHQWPATLVQPVGSPLSLECTVEGTSNPNLYWYRQAAGRGLQLLFYSVGIGQISSEVPQNLSASRPQDRQFILSSKKLLLSDSGFYLCAWSVGSGASYEQYFGPGTRLTVT.

Turning to this clone: The junction does not match germline at one end; this may be a read error. The chain links TRBV10-3 to TRBJ1-2; TRBD1 agrees at 7 bases. Germline assignment: CDR1 ENHRY and CDR2 SYGVKD. CDR3 length equals 14 residues. CDR3 sequence (DNA): TGTGCCATCGGTGACAAAGGGGGCTACTATGGCTACACCTTC. Its translation: CAIGDKGGYYGYTF.

The chain links TRBV5-1 to TRBJ2-7; D perhaps matches TRBD1 (6 bases). The CDR3 length is 14 residues. Germline assignment: CDR1 SGHRS and CDR2 YFSETQ. The V end was cut by 0 bases, the J end by 2 bases, with 9 bases between. The CDR3 reads CASSLAAGAYEQYF. DNA of the CDR3: TGCGCCAGCAGCTTGGCCGCAGGGGCCTACGAGCAGTACTTC.

The chain carries TRBV5-1 and TRBJ2-1; a weak D match, TRBD1 (8 bases). The germline CDR1 and CDR2 sequences are SGHRS and YFSETQ. Deletions cut 6 bases from V and 9 bases from J, with 16 bases between. The CDR3 runs 13 residues. CDR3 region: CASNEQGEGEQFF. The CDR3 nucleotides are TGCGCCAGCAACGAACAGGGGGAGGGTGAGCAGTTCTTC. Based on the CDR3 plus reference TRBV5-1 and TRBJ2-1, the full variable domain is KAGVTQTPRYLIKTRGQQVTLSCSPISGHRSVSWYQQTPGQGLQFLFEYFSETQRNKGNFPGRFSGRQFSNSRSEMNVSTLELGDSALYLCASNEQGEGEQFFGPGTRLTVL.